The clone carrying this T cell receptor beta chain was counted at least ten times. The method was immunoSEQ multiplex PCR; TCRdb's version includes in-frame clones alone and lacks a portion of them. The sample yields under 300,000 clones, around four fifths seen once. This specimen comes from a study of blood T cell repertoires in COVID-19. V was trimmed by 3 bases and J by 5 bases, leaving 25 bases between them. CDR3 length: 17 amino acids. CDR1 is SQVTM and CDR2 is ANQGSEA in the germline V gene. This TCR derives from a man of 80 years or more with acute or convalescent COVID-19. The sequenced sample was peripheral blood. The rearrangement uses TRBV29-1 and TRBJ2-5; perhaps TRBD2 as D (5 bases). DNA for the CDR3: TGCAGCGTTGATCCCTACCTCCGGGCCGACGAGCGGGAGACCCAGTACTTC. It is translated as CSVDPYLRADERETQYF.